This T cell receptor beta chain comes out of a study of identical twins. Study results and limitations: Out-of-frame sharing of TCR alpha in monozygotic twins was underestimated by models.

Germline-derived CDR1 and CDR2 are MNHEY and SVGEGT. V lost 6 bases, J lost 5 bases, and 13 bases stayed unmatched. The CDR3 spans 16 residues. From the 5' RACE reads, TCRdb called clonotypes with MiXCR, one entry per CDR3 protein. The data hold about 100,000 distinct CDR3 sequences, with about 6% observed a single time. This clonotype was seen ten or more times. The antigen is unknown. The chain joins TRBV6-2 or TRBV6-3 to TRBJ2-1; TRBD2 agrees at 7 bases. The sequence was obtained from a woman in her 50s in good health. Sequenced sample: memory T cells sorted from blood. The CDR3 DNA follows: TGTGCCAGCAGCCCCAGGGCGGGAGTATTCCACAATGAGCAGTTCTTC. Translation: CASSPRAGVFHNEQFF.